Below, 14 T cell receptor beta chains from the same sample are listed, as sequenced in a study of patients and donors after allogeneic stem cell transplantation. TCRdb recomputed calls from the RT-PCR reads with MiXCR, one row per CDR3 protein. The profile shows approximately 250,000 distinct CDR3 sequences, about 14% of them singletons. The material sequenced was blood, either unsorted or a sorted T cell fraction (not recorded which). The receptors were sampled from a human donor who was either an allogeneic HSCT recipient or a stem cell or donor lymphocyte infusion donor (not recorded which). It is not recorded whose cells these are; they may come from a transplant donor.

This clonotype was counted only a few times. The CDR3 DNA reads TGTGCCAGCAGCTTAGACGGGGTGGGCAATCAGCCCCAGCATTTT. Protein product: CASSLDGVGNQPQHF. The chain recombines TRBV7-2 with TRBJ1-5, with D uncertain. Trimming stripped 1 base from V and 2 bases from J, with 9 bases between. This CDR3 is built from 15 residues. Germline lookup yields CDR1 SGHTA and CDR2 FQGNSA.

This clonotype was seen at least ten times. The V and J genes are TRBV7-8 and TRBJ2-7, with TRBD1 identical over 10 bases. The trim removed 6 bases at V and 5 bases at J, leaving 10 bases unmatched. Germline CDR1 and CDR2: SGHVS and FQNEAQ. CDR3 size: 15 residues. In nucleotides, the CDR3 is TGTGCCAGCAGATTTTCCGGGACAGGGGCACACGAGCAGTACTTC. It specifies CASRFSGTGAHEQYF. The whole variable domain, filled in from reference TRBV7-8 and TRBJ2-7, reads GAGVSQSPRYKVAKRGQDVALRCDPISGHVSLFWYQQALGQGPEFLTYFQNEAQLDKSGLPSDRFFAERPEGSVSTLKIQRTQQEDSAVYLCASRFSGTGAHEQYFGPGTRLTVT.

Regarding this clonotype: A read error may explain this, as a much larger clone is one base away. The CDR3 sequence: CASSSYPTGGVHSGNTIHF. The CDR3, as DNA: TGTGCCAGCAGTTCCTACCCGACAGGAGGGGTTCACTCTGGAAACACCATACATTTT. The chain uses TRBV12-3 or TRBV12-4 and TRBJ1-3; D is possibly TRBD1 (6 bases). The CDR3 covers 19 residues.

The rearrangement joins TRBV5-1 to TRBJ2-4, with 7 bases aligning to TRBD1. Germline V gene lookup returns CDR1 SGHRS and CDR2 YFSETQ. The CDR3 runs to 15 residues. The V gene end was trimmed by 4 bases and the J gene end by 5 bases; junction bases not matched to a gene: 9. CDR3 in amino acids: CASSATTGRQNIQYF. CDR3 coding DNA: TGCGCCAGCAGCGCGACGACAGGGCGTCAAAACATTCAGTACTTC. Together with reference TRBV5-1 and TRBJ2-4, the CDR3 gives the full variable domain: KAGVTQTPRYLIKTRGQQVTLSCSPISGHRSVSWYQQTPGQGLQFLFEYFSETQRNKGNFPGRFSGRQFSNSRSEMNVSTLELGDSALYLCASSATTGRQNIQYFGAGTRLSVL.

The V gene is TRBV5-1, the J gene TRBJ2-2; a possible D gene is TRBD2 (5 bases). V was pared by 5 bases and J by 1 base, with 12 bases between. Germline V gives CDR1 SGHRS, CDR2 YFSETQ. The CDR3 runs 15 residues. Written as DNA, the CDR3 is TGCGCCAGCAGAATTGCGAGCGGGAACACCGGGGAGCTGTTTTTT. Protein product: CASRIASGNTGELFF.

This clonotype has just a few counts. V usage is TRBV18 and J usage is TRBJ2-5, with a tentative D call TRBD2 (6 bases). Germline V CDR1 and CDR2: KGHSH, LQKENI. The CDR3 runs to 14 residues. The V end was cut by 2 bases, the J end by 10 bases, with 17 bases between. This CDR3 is CASSPRGSPGGQYF. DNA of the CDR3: TGTGCCAGCTCACCAAGGGGCAGCCCCGGGGGCCAGTACTTC. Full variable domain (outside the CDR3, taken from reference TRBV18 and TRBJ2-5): NAGVMQNPRHLVRRRGQEARLRCSPMKGHSHVYWYRQLPEEGLKFMVYLQKENIIDESGMPKERFSAEFPKEGPSILRIQQVVRGDSAAYFCASSPRGSPGGQYFGPGTRLLVL.

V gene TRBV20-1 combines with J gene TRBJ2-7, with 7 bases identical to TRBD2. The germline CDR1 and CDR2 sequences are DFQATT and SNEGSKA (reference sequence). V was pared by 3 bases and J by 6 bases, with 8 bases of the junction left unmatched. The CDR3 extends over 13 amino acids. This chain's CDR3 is CSARDGLVLEQYF. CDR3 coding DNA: TGCAGTGCTAGGGACGGACTAGTACTCGAGCAGTACTTC.

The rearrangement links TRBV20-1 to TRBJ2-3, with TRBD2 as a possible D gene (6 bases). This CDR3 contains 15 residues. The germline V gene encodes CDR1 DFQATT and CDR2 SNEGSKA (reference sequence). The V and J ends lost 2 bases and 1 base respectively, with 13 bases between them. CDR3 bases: TGCAGTGCTAGAAGATCCGGGACTCGCACAGATACGCAGTATTTT. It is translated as CSARRSGTRTDTQYF.

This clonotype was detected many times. CDR3 coding DNA: TGCGCCAGCAGGAAGAACAGGGGAGCTAACTATGGCTACACCTTC. It codes for CASRKNRGANYGYTF. The rearrangement links TRBV5-1 to TRBJ1-2, with 7 bases that match TRBD1. The CDR3 spans 15 residues. Germline assignment: CDR1 SGHRS and CDR2 YFSETQ. With 5 bases clipped from V and 0 bases from J, the junction kept 7 bases outside the gene matches.

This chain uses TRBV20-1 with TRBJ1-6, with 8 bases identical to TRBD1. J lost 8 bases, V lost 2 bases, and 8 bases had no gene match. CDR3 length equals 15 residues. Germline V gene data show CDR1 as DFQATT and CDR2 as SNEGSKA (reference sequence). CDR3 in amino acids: CSARRGTGMYSPLHF. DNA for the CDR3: TGCAGTGCTAGAAGGGGGACAGGAATGTATTCACCCCTCCACTTT.

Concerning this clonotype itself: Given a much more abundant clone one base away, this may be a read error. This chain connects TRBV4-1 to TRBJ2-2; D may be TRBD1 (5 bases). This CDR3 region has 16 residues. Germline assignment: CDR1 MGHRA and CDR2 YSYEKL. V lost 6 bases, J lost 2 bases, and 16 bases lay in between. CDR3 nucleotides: TGCGCCAGCAGGCTCGAACAGGTGGCTAACACCGGGGAGCTGTTTTTT. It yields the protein CASRLEQVANTGELFF.

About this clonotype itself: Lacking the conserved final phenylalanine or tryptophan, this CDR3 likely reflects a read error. The chain's CDR3 is CASSAGGQLNTEAFI. CDR3 DNA: TGTGCCAGCAGTGCTGGCGGACAATTGAACACTGAAGCTTTCATT. The chain links TRBV6-2 or TRBV6-3 to TRBJ1-1; D perhaps matches TRBD1 (5 bases). Germline V lookup: CDR1 MNHEY, CDR2 SVGEGT. The V end lost 5 bases, the J end lost 0 bases, and 13 bases lay between the germline ends. The CDR3 consists of 15 residues.

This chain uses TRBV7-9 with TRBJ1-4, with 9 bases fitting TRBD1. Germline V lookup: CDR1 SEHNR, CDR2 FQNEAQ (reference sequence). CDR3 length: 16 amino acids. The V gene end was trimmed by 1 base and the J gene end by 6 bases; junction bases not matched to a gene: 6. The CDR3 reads CASSLVGQGPYEKLFF. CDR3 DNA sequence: TGTGCCAGCAGCTTAGTCGGACAGGGGCCGTATGAAAAACTGTTTTTT.

The CDR3 sequence: CAISEVDRGNEQYF. DNA for the CDR3: TGTGCCATCAGTGAGGTGGACAGGGGGAACGAGCAGTACTTC. J is TRBJ2-7 and V is TRBV10-3, with 10 positions matching TRBD1. CDR3 length equals 14 residues. CDR1 and CDR2 from the germline V gene are ENHRY and SYGVKD. V was clipped by 2 bases and J by 5 bases; unmatched bases: 3.